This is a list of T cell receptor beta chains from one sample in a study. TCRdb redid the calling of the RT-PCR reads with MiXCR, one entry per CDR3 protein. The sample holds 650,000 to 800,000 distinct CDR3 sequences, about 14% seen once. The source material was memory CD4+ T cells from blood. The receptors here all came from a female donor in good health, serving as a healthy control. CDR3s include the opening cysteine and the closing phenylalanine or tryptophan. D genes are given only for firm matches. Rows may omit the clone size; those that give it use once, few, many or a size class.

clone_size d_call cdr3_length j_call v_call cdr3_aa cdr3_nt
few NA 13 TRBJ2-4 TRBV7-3 CASSPSKGNIQYF TGTGCCAGCAGCCCCTCGAAGGGAAACATTCAGTACTTC
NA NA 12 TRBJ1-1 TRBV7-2 CASSLVLGGAFF TGTGCCAGCAGCTTAGTACTGGGGGGGGCTTTCTTT
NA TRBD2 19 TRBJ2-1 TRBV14 CASSQTTSGGVGSYNEQFF TGTGCCAGCAGCCAAACGACTAGCGGGGGGGTCGGATCCTACAATGAGCAGTTCTTC
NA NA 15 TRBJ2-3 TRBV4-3 CASSIQGVPTDTQYF TGCGCCAGCAGTATCCAGGGAGTGCCCACAGATACGCAGTATTTT
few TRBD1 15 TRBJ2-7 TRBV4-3 CASSQTWTGNYEQYF TGCGCCAGCAGCCAAACCTGGACAGGAAACTACGAGCAGTACTTC
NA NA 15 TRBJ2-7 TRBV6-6 CASSYSENKPYEQYF TGTGCCAGCAGTTACTCTGAGAATAAGCCCTACGAGCAGTACTTC
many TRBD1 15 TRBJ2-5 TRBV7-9 CASSLGQGVQETQYF TGTGCCAGCAGCTTAGGACAGGGGGTCCAAGAGACCCAGTACTTC
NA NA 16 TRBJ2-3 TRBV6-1 CASSARTGKGTDTQYF TGTGCCAGCAGTGCGCGTACAGGGAAGGGCACAGATACGCAGTATTTT
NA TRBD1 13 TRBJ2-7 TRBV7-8 CASSREGQAEQYF TGTGCCAGCAGCCGAGAAGGACAGGCCGAGCAGTACTTC
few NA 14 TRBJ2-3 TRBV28 CASSSRDSTDTQYF TGTGCCAGCAGTTCGCGGGACTCCACAGATACGCAGTATTTT
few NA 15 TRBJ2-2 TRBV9 CASSVIGTNTGELFF TGTGCCAGCAGCGTCATAGGAACAAACACCGGGGAGCTGTTTTTT
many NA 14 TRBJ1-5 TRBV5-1 CASSLYGEGQPQHF TGCGCCAGCAGCTTGTATGGGGAAGGTCAGCCCCAGCATTTT
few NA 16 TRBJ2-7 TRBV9 CASSVDVARFPYEQYF TGTGCCAGCAGCGTAGACGTAGCTAGATTCCCTTACGAGCAGTACTTC
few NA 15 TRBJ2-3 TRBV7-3 CASSLTFTRTDTQYF TGTGCCAGCAGCTTAACCTTTACCCGCACAGATACGCAGTATTTT
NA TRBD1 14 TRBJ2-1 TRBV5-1 CASRTGTGETEQFF TGCGCCAGCAGAACCGGGACAGGGGAAACTGAGCAGTTCTTC
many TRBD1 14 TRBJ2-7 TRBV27 CASRRDRAPLEQYF TGTGCCAGCAGGAGGGACAGGGCCCCCCTCGAGCAGTACTTC
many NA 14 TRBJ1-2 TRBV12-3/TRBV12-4 CASSQRTSNYGYTF TGTGCCAGCAGTCAAAGGACATCTAACTATGGCTACACCTTC
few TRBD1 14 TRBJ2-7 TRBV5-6 CASSRGQNEVEQYF TGTGCCAGCAGCCGGGGACAGAATGAGGTCGAGCAGTACTTC
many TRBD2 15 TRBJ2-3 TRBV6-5 CASGRTSGGPNTQYF TGTGCCAGCGGCCGAACTAGCGGGGGACCCAATACGCAGTATTTT
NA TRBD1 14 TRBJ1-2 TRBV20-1 CSARPLTGGYGYTF TGCAGTGCTAGACCTTTGACAGGGGGCTATGGCTACACCTTC
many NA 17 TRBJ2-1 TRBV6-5 CASSYAKAGRQHNEQFF TGTGCCAGCAGTTACGCAAAGGCGGGACGACAACACAATGAGCAGTTCTTC
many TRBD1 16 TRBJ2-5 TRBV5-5 CASSLYADRGQETQYF TGTGCCAGCAGCCTATACGCGGACAGGGGCCAAGAGACCCAGTACTTC
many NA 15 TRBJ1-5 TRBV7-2 CASSQNLAGSQPQHF TGTGCCAGCAGCCAAAATCTGGCCGGAAGTCAGCCCCAGCATTTT
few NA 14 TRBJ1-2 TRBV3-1 CASSQDSAGNGYTF TGTGCCAGCAGCCAAGACTCCGCAGGGAATGGCTACACCTTC
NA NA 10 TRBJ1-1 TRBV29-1 CSVMWTEAFF TGCAGCGTTATGTGGACTGAAGCTTTCTTT
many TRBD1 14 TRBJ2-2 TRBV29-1 CSVAGQGADGELFF TGCAGCGTCGCTGGACAGGGAGCGGACGGGGAGCTGTTTTTT
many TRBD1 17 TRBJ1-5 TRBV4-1 CASSRRQGANSNQPQHF TGCGCCAGCAGCCGAAGACAGGGGGCTAATAGCAATCAGCCCCAGCATTTT
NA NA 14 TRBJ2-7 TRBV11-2 CASSLGFRAYEQYF TGTGCCAGCAGCTTGGGTTTCAGGGCTTACGAGCAGTACTTC
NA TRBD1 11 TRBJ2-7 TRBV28 CASTLGGRVFF TGTGCCAGCACCCTAGGGGGCAGGGTTTTCTTC
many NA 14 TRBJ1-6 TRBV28 CASSPFRGGSPLHF TGTGCCAGCAGTCCCTTCCGGGGTGGTTCACCCCTCCACTTT
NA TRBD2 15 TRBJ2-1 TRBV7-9 CASSSPAGGDNEQFF TGTGCCAGCAGCTCCCCGGCGGGGGGTGATAATGAGCAGTTCTTC
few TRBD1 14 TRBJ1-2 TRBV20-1 CSARDRDRGYGYTF TGCAGTGCTAGAGACAGGGACAGGGGTTATGGCTACACCTTC
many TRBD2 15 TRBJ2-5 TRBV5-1 CASSLERGFQETQYF TGCGCCAGCAGCTTGGAGCGGGGCTTCCAAGAGACCCAGTACTTC
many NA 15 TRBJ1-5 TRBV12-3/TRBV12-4 CASSLQSNRNQPQHF TGTGCCAGCAGTTTGCAGAGCAACCGCAATCAGCCCCAGCATTTT
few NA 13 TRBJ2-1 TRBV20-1 CSASLQGWNEQFF TGCAGTGCTAGTCTACAGGGTTGGAATGAGCAGTTCTTC
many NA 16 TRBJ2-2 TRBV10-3 CAISERGTPLPGELFF TGTGCCATCAGTGAAAGAGGGACTCCTCTACCCGGGGAGCTGTTTTTT
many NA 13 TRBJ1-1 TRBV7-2 CASSAGYGTEAFF TGTGCCAGCAGCGCAGGGTATGGCACTGAAGCTTTCTTT
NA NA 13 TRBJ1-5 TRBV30 CAWGPASNQPQHF TGTGCCTGGGGCCCAGCCTCTAATCAGCCCCAGCATTTT
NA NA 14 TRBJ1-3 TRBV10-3 CAISETVSGNTIYF TGTGCCATCAGTGAGACAGTCTCTGGAAACACCATATATTTT
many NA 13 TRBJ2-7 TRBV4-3 CASSQTILDPQYF TGCGCCAGCAGCCAAACTATTCTCGACCCCCAGTACTTC
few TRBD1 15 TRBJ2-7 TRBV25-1 CASSAQDRAIYEQYF TGTGCCAGCAGTGCCCAGGACAGGGCGATATACGAGCAGTACTTC
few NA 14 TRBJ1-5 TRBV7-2 CASSLNRDNQPQHF TGTGCCAGCAGCTTAAACAGGGACAATCAGCCCCAGCATTTT
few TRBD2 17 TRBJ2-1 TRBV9 CASSAGLAGGPYNEQFF TGTGCCAGCAGCGCGGGACTAGCGGGAGGGCCCTACAATGAGCAGTTCTTC
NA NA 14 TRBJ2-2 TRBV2 CASSEDLGEGELFF TGTGCCAGCAGTGAAGACCTCGGGGAAGGGGAGCTGTTTTTT
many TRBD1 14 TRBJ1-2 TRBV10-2 CATRDRQNNYGYTF TGCGCCACCCGGGACAGGCAAAACAACTATGGCTACACCTTC
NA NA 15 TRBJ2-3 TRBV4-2 CASSQGASWADTQYF TGTGCCAGCAGCCAAGGGGCTTCTTGGGCAGATACGCAGTATTTT
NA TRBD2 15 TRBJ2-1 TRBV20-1 CSARDGTSVYNEQFF TGCAGTGCTAGAGATGGGACTAGCGTTTACAATGAGCAGTTCTTC
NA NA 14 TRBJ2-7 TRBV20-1 CSAGVTGRAVGQYF TGCAGTGCTGGTGTGACAGGGAGGGCTGTAGGGCAGTACTTC
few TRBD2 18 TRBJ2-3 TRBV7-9 CASSSEYRDYRRTDTQYF TGTGCCAGCAGCTCAGAATACCGGGACTACCGACGCACAGATACGCAGTATTTT
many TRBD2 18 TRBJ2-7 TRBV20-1 CSATATGTSGTAGNEQYF TGCAGTGCTACGGCAACCGGGACTAGCGGGACGGCTGGCAACGAGCAGTACTTC
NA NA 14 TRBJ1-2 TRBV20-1 CSAGGGRGYYGYTF TGCAGTGCCGGAGGGGGACGGGGGTACTATGGCTACACCTTC
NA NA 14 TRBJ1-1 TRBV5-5 CASSFAQLNTEAFF TGTGCCAGCAGCTTCGCCCAGTTGAACACTGAAGCTTTCTTT
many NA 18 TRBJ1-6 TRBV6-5 CASSYGSWTGRYNSPLHF TGTGCCAGCAGTTACGGGTCCTGGACGGGGAGATATAATTCACCCCTCCACTTT
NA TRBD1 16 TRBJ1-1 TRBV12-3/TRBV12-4 CASSLRTGFGNTEAFF TGTGCCAGCAGTTTGAGGACAGGATTCGGGAACACTGAAGCTTTCTTT
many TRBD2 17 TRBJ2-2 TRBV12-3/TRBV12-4 CASSGASGRSNTGELFF TGTGCCAGCAGTGGGGCTAGCGGGAGGTCTAACACCGGGGAGCTGTTTTTT
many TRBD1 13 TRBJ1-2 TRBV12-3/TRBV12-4 CASRATGSYGYTF TGTGCCAGCAGGGCGACAGGGAGCTATGGCTACACCTTC
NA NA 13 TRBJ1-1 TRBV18 CASSTDGNTEAFF TGTGCCAGCTCAACGGACGGGAACACTGAAGCTTTCTTT